The following is a TCR beta chain sequence with its context. What it binds is unknown. Germline V gene data show CDR1 as MNHNS and CDR2 as SASEGT. The CDR3 runs to 15 residues. Trimming removed 1 base at V and 0 bases at J, with 7 bases between. This sample is part of a study of regulatory T cells in long-lasting Graves disease. Study details: Patients newly diagnosed with Graves' had been on antithyroid drugs for under 3 months.

Overall study results and limits: Compared with new cases, persistent Graves' patients showed reduced TCR diversity.

CDR3 regions were amplified by Arm-PCR using iRepertoire HTBI primers to build TCR beta libraries. Each CDR3 protein is one row after TCRdb ran MiXCR on the multiplex PCR reads. Among hundreds of thousands of distinct CDR3 sequences listed, around 16% were seen once. Time point in this sample: newly diagnosed GD, antithyroid drugs for less than 3 months. RNA isolated from PBMCs was used to make the TCR library. These data also formed part of another study, on T cells in Graves' hyperthyroidism and ophthalmopathy.

The sequence derives from a woman aged 35-65 years with Graves disease. The chain links TRBV6-1 to TRBJ1-3, with D possibly TRBD1 on 5 matching bases. The sequenced sample was peripheral blood mononuclear cells (PBMCs), obtained at new diagnosis, from a patient treated with antithyroid drugs. The CDR3: CASSEVGHSGNTIYF. The CDR3 nucleotides are TGTGCCAGCAGTGAAGTCGGACACTCTGGAAACACCATATATTTT.